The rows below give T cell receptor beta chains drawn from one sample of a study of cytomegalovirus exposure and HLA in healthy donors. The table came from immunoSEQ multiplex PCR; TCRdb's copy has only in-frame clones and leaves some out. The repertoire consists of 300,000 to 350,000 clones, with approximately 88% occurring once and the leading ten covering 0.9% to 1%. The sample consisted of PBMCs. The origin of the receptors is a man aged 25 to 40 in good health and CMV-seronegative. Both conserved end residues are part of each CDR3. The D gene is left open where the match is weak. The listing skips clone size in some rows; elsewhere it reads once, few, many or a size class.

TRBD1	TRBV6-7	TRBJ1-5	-	TGTGCCAGCAGTAAACCGGGACAGAGAATTAATCAGCCCCAGCATTTT	CASSKPGQRINQPQHF
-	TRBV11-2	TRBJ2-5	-	TGTGCCAGCAGCTCAGGGTCTTCCGCGGCCCAGTACTTC	CASSSGSSAAQYF
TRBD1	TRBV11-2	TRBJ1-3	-	TGTGCCAGCAGCTCAACGCGTTCGCAGGGGGCTGGAGGAAACACCATATATTTT	CASSSTRSQGAGGNTIYF
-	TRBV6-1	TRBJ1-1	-	TGTGCCAGCAGTACACCAGGGGCAACTGAAGCTTTCTTT	CASSTPGATEAFF
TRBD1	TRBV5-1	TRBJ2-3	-	TGCGCCAGCAGCTTTCAGGGGGACACAGATACGCAGTATTTT	CASSFQGDTDTQYF
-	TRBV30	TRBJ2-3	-	TGTGCCTGGAGTGTGGAAGACAGGGCCGGGGGTACGCAGTATTTT	CAWSVEDRAGGTQYF
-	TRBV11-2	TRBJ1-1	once	TGTGCCAGCAGCTTCTCGCAGGGAAGATCTGAAGCTTTCTTT	CASSFSQGRSEAFF
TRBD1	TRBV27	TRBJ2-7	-	TGTGCCAGCAGTTCGGGAACAGGGGGCAGCTACGAGCAGTACTTC	CASSSGTGGSYEQYF
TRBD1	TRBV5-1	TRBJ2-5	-	TGCGCCAGCAGCCCGGGGACAGGGGGAGAGACCCAGTACTTC	CASSPGTGGETQYF
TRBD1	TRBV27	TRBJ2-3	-	TGTGCCAGCAGTTTATTCACAGGGGACCCTGGGACAGATACGCAGTATTTT	CASSLFTGDPGTDTQYF
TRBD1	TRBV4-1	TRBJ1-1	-	TGCGCCAGCAGACCGCGGGACAGAGTCACTGAAGCTTTCTTT	CASRPRDRVTEAFF
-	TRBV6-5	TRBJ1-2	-	TGTGCCAGCAGTCTGGGGGGTGGCGGTGGCTACACCTTC	CASSLGGGGGYTF
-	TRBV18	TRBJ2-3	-	TGTGCCAGCTCACTCGGGGAGCAGGTGGCAGATACGCAGTATTTT	CASSLGEQVADTQYF
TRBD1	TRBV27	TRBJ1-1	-	TGTGCCAGCAGGCCGAGGGGACAGCACACTGAAGCTTTCTTT	CASRPRGQHTEAFF
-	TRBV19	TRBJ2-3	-	TGTGCCAGTAGTATGGGAAGGACACGCACAGATACGCAGTATTTT	CASSMGRTRTDTQYF
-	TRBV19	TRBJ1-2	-	TGTGCCAGTACTCATACGGGGGGGGCCTCGAATCTTAACTATGGCTACACCTTC	CASTHTGGASNLNYGYTF
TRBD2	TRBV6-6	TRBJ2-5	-	TGTGCCAGCAAGCTAGCGGGGGGGCCGGTTGGGGAGACCCAGTACTTC	CASKLAGGPVGETQYF
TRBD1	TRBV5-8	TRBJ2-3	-	TGTGCCAGCAGGAAGGACAGGGCTTACACAGATACGCAGTATTTT	CASRKDRAYTDTQYF
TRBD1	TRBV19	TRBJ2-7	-	TGTGCCAGTAGTATTCTTACAGGGGGGACCTACGAGCAGTACTTC	CASSILTGGTYEQYF
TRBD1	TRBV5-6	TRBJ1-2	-	TGTGCCAGCAGCCCAACCGGGACAGCGTTCTATGGCTACACCTTC	CASSPTGTAFYGYTF
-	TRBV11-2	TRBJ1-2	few	TGTGCCAGCAGCTTAAGGAGGGAGGATGGCTACACCTTC	CASSLRREDGYTF
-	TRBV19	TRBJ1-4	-	TGTGCCAGTACCCCCAGGGCAACTAATGAAAAACTGTTTTTT	CASTPRATNEKLFF
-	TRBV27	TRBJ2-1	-	TGTGCCAGCAGTTTAGTTTGGGAGGCTGAGCAGTTCTTC	CASSLVWEAEQFF
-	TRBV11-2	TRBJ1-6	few	TGTGCCAGCAGCTTAGGAGGGAGCGGTAATTCACCCCTCCACTTT	CASSLGGSGNSPLHF
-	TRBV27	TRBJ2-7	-	TGTGCCAGCAGTTTATCGGACAGAGGCTACGAGCAGTACTTC	CASSLSDRGYEQYF
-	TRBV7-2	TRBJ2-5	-	TGTGCCAGCAGCTCCACTTTCGGCGGGCTGTTAGTTGAGACCCAGTACTTC	CASSSTFGGLLVETQYF
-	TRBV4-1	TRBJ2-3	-	TGCGCCAGCAGCCAAGATTCTGGGGGGGCAGGGCGCTTTGGCACAGATACGCAGTATTTT	CASSQDSGGAGRFGTDTQYF
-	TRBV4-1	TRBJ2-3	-	TGCGCCAGCCGCCGCGTGACAGGCACAGATACGCAGTATTTT	CASRRVTGTDTQYF
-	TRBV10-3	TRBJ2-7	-	TGTGCCATCAGCAAGGGAGACTTGACCTACGAGCAGTACTTC	CAISKGDLTYEQYF
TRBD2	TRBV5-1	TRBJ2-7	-	TGCGCCAGCAAGAACGGGACTAGCGAATCCTACGAGCAGTACTTC	CASKNGTSESYEQYF
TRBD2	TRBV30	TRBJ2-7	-	TGTGCCTGGATGGGGGGGGCCTACGAGCAGTACTTC	CAWMGGAYEQYF
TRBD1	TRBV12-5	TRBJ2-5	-	TGTGCTAGTGGTTCCCGGGACAGGTCGTACCAAGAGACCCAGTACTTC	CASGSRDRSYQETQYF
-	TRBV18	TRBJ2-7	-	TGTGCCAGCTCACCCCGCTTGGCAGGGGACGAGCAGTACTTC	CASSPRLAGDEQYF
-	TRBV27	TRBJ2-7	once	TGTGCCAGTCGCCCGGGACTGAAATACGAGCAGTACTTC	CASRPGLKYEQYF
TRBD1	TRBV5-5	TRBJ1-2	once	TGTGCCAGCAGCGGGGGACAGGGAGGGAACTATGGCTACACCTTC	CASSGGQGGNYGYTF